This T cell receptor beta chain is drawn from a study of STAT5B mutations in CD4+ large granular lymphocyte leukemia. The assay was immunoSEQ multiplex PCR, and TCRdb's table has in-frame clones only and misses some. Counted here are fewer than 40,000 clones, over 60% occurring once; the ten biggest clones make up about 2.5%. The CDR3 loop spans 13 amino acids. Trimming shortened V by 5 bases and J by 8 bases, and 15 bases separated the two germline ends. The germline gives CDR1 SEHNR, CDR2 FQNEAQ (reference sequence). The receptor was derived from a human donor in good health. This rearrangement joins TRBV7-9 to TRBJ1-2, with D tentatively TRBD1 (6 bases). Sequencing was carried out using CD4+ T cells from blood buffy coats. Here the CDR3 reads CASSPDSGWGYTF. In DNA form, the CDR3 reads TGTGCCAGCAGCCCGGACAGTGGCTGGGGCTACACCTTC.